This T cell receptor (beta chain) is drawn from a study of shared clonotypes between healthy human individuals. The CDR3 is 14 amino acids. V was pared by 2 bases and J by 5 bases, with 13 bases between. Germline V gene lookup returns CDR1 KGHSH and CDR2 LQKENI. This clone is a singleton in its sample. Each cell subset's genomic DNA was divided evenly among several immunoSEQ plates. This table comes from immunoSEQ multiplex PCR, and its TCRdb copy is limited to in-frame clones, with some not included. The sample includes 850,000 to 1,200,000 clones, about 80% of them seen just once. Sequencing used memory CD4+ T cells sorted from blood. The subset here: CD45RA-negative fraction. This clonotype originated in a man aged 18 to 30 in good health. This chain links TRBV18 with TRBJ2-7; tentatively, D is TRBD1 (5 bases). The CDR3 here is CASSPSSGSHEQYF. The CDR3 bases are TGTGCCAGCTCACCATCTTCAGGGTCACACGAGCAGTACTTC.